The table lists the clone carrying this T cell receptor beta chain with many counts. The length of the CDR3 is 14 residues. Trimming shortened V by 2 bases and J by 1 base, and 8 bases separated the two germline ends. CDR1 and CDR2 from the germline V gene are MNHEY and SVGAGI. MiXCR was run by TCRdb on the RT-PCR reads, yielding one entry per CDR3 protein. The repertoire holds hundreds of thousands of distinct CDR3 sequences, with 13% to 15% as singletons. The chain recombines TRBV6-5 with TRBJ1-1; D call uncertain. The sequence derives from a female donor in good health, serving as a healthy control. The sample consisted of memory CD4+ T cells from blood. This CDR3 is CASSYRLTNTEAFF. The DNA of the CDR3 is TGTGCCAGCAGTTACCGACTAACGAACACTGAAGCTTTCTTT.